These 13 T cell receptor beta chains came from one sample sequenced in a study of human T cells and chemical hapten exposure. The authors extracted total RNA from unfractionated whole blood. Individual cDNA molecules received unique molecular identifiers in the library. TCRdb independently ran MiXCR on the reads; one entry per CDR3 protein. The sample contains about 120,000 distinct CDR3 sequences, 6.5% to 10% of which appear only once. The specimen was whole blood. The receptors were sampled from a human donor in good health. Some clones in this sample may be carry-over from other donors' samples.

This clonotype came up many times. This chain joins TRBV29-1 and TRBJ1-1; 8 nucleotides align to TRBD1. The CDR3 is 15 residues long. Losses at the gene ends were 6 bases for V and 0 bases for J; bases not matched to a gene: 9. Germline V CDR1 and CDR2: SQVTM, ANQGSEA. The CDR3 sequence is CSVLVRQGMNTEAFF. DNA for the CDR3: TGCAGCGTCTTGGTTCGACAGGGGATGAACACTGAAGCTTTCTTT.

Many counts were recorded for this clonotype. The genes are TRBV20-1 and TRBJ1-2; D is unresolved. The CDR3 is made up of 14 amino acids. Germline V gives CDR1 DFQATT, CDR2 SNEGSKA (reference sequence). Trimming left V 0 bases short and J 4 bases short, with 12 bases between. The CDR3 nucleotides are TGCAGTGCTAGAGATTCTCGATGGCCCTATGGCTACACCTTC. Protein: CSARDSRWPYGYTF.

In this sample, this clonotype turned up many times. The rearrangement links TRBV28 to TRBJ2-6; TRBD1 matches 7 bases. In germline, CDR1 is MDHEN, CDR2 SYDVKM. V gave up 6 bases and J gave up 0 bases; unmatched junction bases: 11. The CDR3 spans 18 residues. Written as DNA, the CDR3 is TGTGCCAGCAGCGAAACAGGGGCCGTGGGCTCTGGGGCCAACGTCCTGACTTTC. Translation: CASSETGAVGSGANVLTF.

V and J are TRBV10-3 and TRBJ2-7, with D tentatively TRBD2 (5 bases). Trimming shortened V by 11 bases and J by 6 bases, and 29 bases separated the two germline ends. Germline CDR1 is ENHRY and CDR2 is SYGVKD. The CDR3 consists of 16 residues. Here the CDR3 reads CAARSEETLAMGEQYF. CDR3 sequence (DNA): TGTGCCGCCAGGTCGGAGGAGACGCTAGCCATGGGCGAGCAGTACTTC.

The rearrangement links TRBV20-1 to TRBJ2-7, with 9 bases aligning to TRBD1. The germline CDR1 and CDR2 sequences are DFQATT and SNEGSKA (reference sequence). This CDR3 is 14 amino acids long. The trim removed 3 bases at V and 2 bases at J, leaving 5 bases unmatched. The CDR3 DNA follows: TGCAGTGCTAGGTCGGGACAGGGAGCCTACGAGCAGTACTTC. This encodes CSARSGQGAYEQYF.

The chain couples TRBV7-2 to TRBJ1-2; D remains unclear. Germline-derived CDR1 and CDR2 are SGHTA and FQGNSA. This CDR3 contains 15 residues. The V gene lost 1 base and the J gene lost 4 bases, with 13 bases spanning the gap. CDR3 region: CASSLVPAERYGYTF. The CDR3 DNA follows: TGTGCCAGCAGCTTAGTCCCGGCGGAACGCTATGGCTACACCTTC.

This clonotype was found a few times. This rearrangement joins TRBV11-2 to TRBJ2-1; D is ambiguous. Germline CDR1 reads SGHAT; CDR2 reads FQNNGV. The CDR3 totals 13 residues. Trimming left V 2 bases short and J 4 bases short, with 6 bases between. CDR3 in DNA: TGTGCCAGCAGCTTAACCAGGTACAATGAGCAGTTCTTC. Translated, it gives CASSLTRYNEQFF.

The genes are TRBV5-1 and TRBJ1-6, with TRBD1 matching over 7 bases. Germline CDR1 reads SGHRS; CDR2 reads YFSETQ. Trimming took 3 bases from V and 9 from J; bases not matched to a gene: 9. CDR3 length equals 15 residues. CDR3 amino acids: CASSSYRGKGSPLHF. CDR3 DNA: TGCGCCAGCAGCTCATACAGGGGAAAAGGTTCACCCCTCCACTTT.

This clonotype has only one observation. V is TRBV20-1 and J is TRBJ2-4; D may correspond to TRBD1 or TRBD2 (5 bases each). V was trimmed by 0 bases and J by 2 bases, leaving 11 bases between them. CDR1 is DFQATT, CDR2 SNEGSKA, per germline (reference sequence). The CDR3 spans 15 residues. The CDR3 nucleotides are TGCAGTGCTAGAGAGGGGGTATCCTCCAAAAACATTCAGTACTTC. Protein: CSAREGVSSKNIQYF.

This clonotype was seen repeatedly, ten times or more. The V and J genes are TRBV5-1 and TRBJ2-1; D tentatively fits TRBD1 or TRBD2 (6 bases each). The CDR3 loop spans 18 amino acids. Trimming shortened V by 1 base and J by 5 bases, and 22 bases separated the two germline ends. Germline V lookup: CDR1 SGHRS, CDR2 YFSETQ. The CDR3 reads CASSLFTPGAGSHNEQFF. CDR3 nucleotide sequence: TGCGCCAGCAGCTTGTTTACCCCGGGGGCAGGATCTCACAATGAGCAGTTCTTC.

This clonotype was observed many times. The chain carries TRBV27 and TRBJ1-1; TRBD1 matches 7 bases. Losses at the gene ends were 3 bases for V and 4 bases for J; bases not matched to a gene: 2. Germline-derived CDR1 and CDR2 are MNHEY and SMNVEV (reference sequence). This CDR3 has 13 amino acids. This CDR3 reads CASSFSGGTEAFF. Here the CDR3 DNA reads TGTGCCAGCAGTTTCTCAGGGGGCACTGAAGCTTTCTTT.

This clonotype was observed at least ten times. J is TRBJ2-3 and V is TRBV29-1, with D perhaps given as TRBD1 or TRBD2 (5 bases each). This CDR3 comprises 13 residues. Germline V gives CDR1 SQVTM, CDR2 ANQGSEA. The ends were cut back, 4 bases at V and 1 base at J, with 9 bases in the middle. CDR3 in amino acids: CSVGGTGTDTQYF. CDR3 nucleotide sequence: TGCAGCGTTGGAGGGACCGGCACAGATACGCAGTATTTT.

This clonotype was seen only a few times. This chain joins TRBV6-5 and TRBJ2-7; D might be TRBD1 (5 bases). V was pared by 6 bases and J by 4 bases, with 16 bases between. Germline CDR1 and CDR2: MNHEY and SVGAGI. This CDR3 has 14 amino acids. The CDR3 nucleotides are TGTGCCAGCAGCCCTGACAGCTTCATTTACGAGCAGTACTTC. It is translated as CASSPDSFIYEQYF.